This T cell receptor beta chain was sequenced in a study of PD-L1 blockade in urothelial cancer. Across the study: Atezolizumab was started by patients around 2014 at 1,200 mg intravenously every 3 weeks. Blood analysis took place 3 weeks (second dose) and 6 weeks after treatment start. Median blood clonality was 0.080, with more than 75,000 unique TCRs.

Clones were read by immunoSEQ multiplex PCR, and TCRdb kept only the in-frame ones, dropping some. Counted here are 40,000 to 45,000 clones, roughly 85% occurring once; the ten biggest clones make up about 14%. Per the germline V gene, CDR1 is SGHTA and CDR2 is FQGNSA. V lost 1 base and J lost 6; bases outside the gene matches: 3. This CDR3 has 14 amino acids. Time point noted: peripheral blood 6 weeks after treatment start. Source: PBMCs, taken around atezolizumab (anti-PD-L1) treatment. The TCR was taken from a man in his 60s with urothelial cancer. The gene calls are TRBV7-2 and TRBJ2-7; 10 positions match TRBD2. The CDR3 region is CASSLERGGAEQYF. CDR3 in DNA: TGTGCCAGCAGCTTAGAGCGGGGGGGCGCCGAGCAGTACTTC.